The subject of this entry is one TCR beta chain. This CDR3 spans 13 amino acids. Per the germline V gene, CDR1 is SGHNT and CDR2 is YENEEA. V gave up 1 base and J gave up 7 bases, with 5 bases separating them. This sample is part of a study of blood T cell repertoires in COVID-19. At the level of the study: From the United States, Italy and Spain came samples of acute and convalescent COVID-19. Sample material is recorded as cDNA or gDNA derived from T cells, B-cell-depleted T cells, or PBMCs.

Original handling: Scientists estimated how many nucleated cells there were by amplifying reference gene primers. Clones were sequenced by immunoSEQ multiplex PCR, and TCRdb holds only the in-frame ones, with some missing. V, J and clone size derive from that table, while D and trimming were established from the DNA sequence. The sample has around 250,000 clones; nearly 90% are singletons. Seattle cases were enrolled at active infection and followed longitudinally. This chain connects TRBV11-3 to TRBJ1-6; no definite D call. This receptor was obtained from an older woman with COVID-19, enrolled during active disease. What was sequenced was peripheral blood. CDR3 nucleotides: TGTGCCAGCAGCTTAGGGAGAAATTCACCCCTCCACTTT. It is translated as CASSLGRNSPLHF.